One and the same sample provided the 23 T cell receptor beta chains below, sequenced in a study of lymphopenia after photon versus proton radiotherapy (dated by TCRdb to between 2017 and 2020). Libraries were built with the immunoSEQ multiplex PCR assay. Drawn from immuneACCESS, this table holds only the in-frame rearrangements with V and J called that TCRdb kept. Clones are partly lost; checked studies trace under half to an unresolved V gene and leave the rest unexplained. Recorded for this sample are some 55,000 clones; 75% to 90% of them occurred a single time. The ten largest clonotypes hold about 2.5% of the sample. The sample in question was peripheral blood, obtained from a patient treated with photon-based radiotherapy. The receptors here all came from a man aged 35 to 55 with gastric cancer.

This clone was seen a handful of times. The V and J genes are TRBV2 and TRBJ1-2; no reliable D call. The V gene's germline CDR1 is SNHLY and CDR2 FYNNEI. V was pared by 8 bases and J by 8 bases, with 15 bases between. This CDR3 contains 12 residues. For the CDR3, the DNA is TGTGCCAGCCGACTCGACAAGTACGGCTACACCTTC. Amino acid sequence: CASRLDKYGYTF.

CDR3 DNA sequence: TGCGCCAGCAGCCAAGATAGACGGCGGCAGGGAGTCAACGGGGAGCTGTTTTTT. Encoded protein: CASSQDRRRQGVNGELFF. The rearrangement joins TRBV4-1 to TRBJ2-2; D possibly matches TRBD1 or TRBD2 (5 bases each). The length of the CDR3 is 18 residues. Germline CDR1 reads MGHRA; CDR2 reads YSYEKL. Trimming took off 0 bases at V and 7 bases at J, with 21 bases between the two ends.

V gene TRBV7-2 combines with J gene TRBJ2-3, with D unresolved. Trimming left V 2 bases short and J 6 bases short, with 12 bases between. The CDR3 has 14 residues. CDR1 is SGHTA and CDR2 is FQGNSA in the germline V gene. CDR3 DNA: TGTGCCAGCAGCTTATTGCGAATTGAGGATACGCAGTATTTT. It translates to CASSLLRIEDTQYF.

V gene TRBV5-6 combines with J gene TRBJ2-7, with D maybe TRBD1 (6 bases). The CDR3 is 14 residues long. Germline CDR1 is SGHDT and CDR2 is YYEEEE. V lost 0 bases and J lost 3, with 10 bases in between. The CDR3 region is CASSLVGTSYEQYF. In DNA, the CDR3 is TGTGCCAGCAGCTTGGTTGGGACAAGCTACGAGCAGTACTTC.

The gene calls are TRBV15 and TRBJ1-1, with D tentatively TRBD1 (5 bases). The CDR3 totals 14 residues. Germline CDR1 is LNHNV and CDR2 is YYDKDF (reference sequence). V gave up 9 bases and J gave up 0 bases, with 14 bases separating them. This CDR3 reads CATTDGGMNTEAFF. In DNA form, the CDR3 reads TGTGCCACAACCGACGGGGGAATGAACACTGAAGCTTTCTTT.

CDR3 DNA: TGCGCCAGCAGCTTGGGCTCGGTCGATACGCAGTATTTT. Translation: CASSLGSVDTQYF. The genes are TRBV5-1 and TRBJ2-3; D ambiguous. Deletions cut 0 bases from V and 6 bases from J, with 8 bases between. CDR1 is SGHRS, CDR2 YFSETQ, per germline. CDR3 length equals 13 residues.

The CDR3 is CASSYLTSGGHTMRETQYF. DNA for the CDR3: TGCGCCAGCAGCTACCTGACTAGCGGGGGGCATACGATGAGGGAGACCCAGTACTTC. The chain carries TRBV5-1 and TRBJ2-5, with 13 nucleotides matching TRBD2. The germline gives CDR1 SGHRS, CDR2 YFSETQ. The ends lost 3 bases at V and 5 bases at J; junction bases unmatched: 16. This CDR3 has 19 amino acids.

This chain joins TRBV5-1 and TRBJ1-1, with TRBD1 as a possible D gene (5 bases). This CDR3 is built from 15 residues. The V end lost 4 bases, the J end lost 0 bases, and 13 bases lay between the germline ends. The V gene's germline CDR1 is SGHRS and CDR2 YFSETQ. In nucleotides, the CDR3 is TGCGCCAGCAGCCCCCGCGAGGGGATGAACACTGAAGCTTTCTTT. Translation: CASSPREGMNTEAFF.

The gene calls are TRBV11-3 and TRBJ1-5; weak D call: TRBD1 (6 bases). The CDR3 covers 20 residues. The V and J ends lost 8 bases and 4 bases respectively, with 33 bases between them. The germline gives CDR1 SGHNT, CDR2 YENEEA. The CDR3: CASPLVPPGQSSPHNQPQHF. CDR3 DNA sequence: TGTGCCAGCCCCTTAGTCCCTCCCGGACAGTCTTCTCCTCATAATCAGCCCCAGCATTTT. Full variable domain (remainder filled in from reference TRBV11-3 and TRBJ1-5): EAGVVQSPRYKIIEKKQPVAFWCNPISGHNTLYWYLQNLGQGPELLIRYENEEAVDDSQLPKDRFSAERLKGVDSTLKIQPAELGDSAVYLCASPLVPPGQSSPHNQPQHFGDGTRLSIL.

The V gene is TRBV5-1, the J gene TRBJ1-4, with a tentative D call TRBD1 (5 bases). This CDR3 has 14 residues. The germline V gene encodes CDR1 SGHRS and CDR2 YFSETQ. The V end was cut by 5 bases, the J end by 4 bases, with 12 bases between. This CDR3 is CASRRDGFNEKLFF. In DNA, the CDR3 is TGCGCCAGCAGACGGGACGGCTTTAATGAAAAACTGTTTTTT.

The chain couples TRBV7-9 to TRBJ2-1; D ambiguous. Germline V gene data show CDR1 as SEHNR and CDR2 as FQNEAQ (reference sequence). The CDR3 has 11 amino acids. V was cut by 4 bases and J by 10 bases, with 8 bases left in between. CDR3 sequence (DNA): TGTGCCAGCAGCTCGACCAAAGAGCAGTTCTTC. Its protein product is CASSSTKEQFF.

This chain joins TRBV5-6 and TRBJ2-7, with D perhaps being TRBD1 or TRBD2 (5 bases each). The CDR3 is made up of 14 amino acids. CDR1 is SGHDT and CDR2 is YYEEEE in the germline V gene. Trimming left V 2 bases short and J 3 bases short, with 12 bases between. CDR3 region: CASSFMGVVYEQYF. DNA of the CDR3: TGTGCCAGCAGCTTTATGGGGGTGGTCTACGAGCAGTACTTC.

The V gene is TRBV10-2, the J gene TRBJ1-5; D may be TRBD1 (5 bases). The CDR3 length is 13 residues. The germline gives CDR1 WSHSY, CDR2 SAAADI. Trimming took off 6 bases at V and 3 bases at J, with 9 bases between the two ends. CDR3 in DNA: TGCGCCAGCAGGAGGGACCTCAATCAGCCCCAGCATTTT. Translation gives CASRRDLNQPQHF.

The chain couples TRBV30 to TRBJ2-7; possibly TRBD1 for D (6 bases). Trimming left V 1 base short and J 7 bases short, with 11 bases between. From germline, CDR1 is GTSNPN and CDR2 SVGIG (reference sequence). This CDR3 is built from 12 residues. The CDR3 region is CAWSDQGIEQYF. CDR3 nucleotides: TGTGCCTGGAGTGACCAGGGGATTGAGCAGTACTTC.

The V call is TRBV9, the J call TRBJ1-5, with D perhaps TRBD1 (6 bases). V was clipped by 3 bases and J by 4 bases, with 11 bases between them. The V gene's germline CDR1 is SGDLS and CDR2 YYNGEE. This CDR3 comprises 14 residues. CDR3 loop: CASSATGYNQPQHF. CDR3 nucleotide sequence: TGTGCCAGCAGCGCGACAGGTTATAATCAGCCCCAGCATTTT.

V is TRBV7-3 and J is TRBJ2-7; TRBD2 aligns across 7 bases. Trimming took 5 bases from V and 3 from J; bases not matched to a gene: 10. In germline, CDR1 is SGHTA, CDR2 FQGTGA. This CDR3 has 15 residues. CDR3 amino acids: CASSPGGGGFYEQYF. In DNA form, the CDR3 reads TGTGCCAGCAGCCCCGGTGGGGGGGGATTCTACGAGCAGTACTTC.

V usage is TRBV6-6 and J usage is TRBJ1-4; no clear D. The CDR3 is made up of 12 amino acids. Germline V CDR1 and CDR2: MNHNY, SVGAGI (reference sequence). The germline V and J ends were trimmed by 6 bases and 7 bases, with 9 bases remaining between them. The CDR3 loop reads CASSPGLEKLFF. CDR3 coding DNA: TGTGCCAGCAGCCCCGGGCTTGAAAAACTGTTTTTT.

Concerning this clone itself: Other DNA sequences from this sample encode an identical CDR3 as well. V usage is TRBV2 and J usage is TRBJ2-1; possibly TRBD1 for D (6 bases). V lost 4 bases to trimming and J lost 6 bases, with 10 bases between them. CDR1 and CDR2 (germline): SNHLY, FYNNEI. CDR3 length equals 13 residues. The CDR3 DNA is TGTGCCAGCAGTGGGGGGCTTGTCAATGAGCAGTTCTTC. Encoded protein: CASSGGLVNEQFF.

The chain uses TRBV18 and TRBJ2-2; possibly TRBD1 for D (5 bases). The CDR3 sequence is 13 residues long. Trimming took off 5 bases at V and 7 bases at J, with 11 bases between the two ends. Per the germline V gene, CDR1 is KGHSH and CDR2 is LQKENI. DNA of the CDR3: TGTGCCAGCTCAAGGTCCAGGGACGGGGAGCTGTTTTTT. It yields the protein CASSRSRDGELFF.

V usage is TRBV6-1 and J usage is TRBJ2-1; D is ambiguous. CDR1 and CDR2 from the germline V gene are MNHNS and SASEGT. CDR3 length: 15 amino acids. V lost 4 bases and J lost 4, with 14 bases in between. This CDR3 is CASSVSVGVYNEQFF. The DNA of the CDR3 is TGTGCCAGCAGTGTCAGTGTTGGGGTGTACAATGAGCAGTTCTTC.

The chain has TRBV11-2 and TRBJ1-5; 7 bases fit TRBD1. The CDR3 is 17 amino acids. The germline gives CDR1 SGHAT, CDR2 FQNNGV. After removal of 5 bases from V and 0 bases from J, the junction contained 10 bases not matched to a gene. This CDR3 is CASSPIGTVFSNQPQHF. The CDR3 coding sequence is TGTGCCAGCAGCCCCATCGGGACAGTTTTTAGCAATCAGCCCCAGCATTTT. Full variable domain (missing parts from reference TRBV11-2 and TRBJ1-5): EAGVAQSPRYKIIEKRQSVAFWCNPISGHATLYWYQQILGQGPKLLIQFQNNGVVDDSQLPKDRFSAERLKGVDSTLKIQPAKLEDSAVYLCASSPIGTVFSNQPQHFGDGTRLSIL.

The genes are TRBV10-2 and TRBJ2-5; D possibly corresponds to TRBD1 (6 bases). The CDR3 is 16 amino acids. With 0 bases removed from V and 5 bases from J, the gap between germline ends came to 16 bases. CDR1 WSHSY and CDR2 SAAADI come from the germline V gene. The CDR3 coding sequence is TGCGCCAGCAGTGAGTCGGGGGCTTTATCTTGGGAGACCCAGTACTTC. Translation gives CASSESGALSWETQYF.

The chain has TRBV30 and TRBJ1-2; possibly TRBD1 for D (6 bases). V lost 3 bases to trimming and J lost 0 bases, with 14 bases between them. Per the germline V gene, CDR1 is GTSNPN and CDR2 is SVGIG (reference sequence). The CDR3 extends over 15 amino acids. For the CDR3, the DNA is TGTGCCTGGAGGGCCGGGGGCGGTGCTAACTATGGCTACACCTTC. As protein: CAWRAGGGANYGYTF.